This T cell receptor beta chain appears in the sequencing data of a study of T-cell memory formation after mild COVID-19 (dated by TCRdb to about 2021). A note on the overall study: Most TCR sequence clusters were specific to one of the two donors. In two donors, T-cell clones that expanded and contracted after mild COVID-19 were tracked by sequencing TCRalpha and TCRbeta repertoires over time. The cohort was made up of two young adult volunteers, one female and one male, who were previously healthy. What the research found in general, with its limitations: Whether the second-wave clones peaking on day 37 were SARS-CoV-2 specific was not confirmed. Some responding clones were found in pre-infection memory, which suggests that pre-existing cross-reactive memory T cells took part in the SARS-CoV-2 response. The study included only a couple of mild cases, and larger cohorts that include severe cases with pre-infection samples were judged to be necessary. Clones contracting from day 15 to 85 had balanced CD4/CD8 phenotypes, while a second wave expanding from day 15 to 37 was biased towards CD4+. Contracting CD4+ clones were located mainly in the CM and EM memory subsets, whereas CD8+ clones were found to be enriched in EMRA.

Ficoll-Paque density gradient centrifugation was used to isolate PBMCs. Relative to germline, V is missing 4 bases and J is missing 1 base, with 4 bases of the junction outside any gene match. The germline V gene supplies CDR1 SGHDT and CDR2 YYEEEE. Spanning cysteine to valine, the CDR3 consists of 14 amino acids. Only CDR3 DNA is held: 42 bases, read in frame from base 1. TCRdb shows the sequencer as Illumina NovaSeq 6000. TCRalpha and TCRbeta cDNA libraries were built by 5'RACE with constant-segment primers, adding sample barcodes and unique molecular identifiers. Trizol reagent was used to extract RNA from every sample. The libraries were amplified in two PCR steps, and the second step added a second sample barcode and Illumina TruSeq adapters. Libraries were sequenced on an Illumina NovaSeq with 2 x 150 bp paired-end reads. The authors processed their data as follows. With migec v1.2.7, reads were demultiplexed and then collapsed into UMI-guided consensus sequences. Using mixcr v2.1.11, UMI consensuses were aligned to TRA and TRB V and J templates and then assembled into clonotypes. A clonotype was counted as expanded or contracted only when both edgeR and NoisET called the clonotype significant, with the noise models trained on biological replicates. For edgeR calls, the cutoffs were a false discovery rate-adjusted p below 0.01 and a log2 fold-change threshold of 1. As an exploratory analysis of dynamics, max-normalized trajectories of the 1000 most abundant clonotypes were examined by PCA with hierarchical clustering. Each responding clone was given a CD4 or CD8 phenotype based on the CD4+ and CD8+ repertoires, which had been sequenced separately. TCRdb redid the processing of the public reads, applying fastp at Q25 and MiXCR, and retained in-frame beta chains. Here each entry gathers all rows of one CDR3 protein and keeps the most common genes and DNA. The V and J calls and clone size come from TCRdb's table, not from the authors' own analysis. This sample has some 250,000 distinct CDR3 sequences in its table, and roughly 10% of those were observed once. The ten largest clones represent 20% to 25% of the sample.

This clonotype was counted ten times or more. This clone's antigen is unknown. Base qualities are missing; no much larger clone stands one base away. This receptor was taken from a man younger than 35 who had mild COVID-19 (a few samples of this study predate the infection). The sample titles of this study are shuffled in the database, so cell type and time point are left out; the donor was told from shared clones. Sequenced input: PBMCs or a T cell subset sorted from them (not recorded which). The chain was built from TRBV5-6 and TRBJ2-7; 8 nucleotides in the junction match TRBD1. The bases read TGTGCCAGCAGCCTCAGGGGGCCATCCTACGAGCAGTACGTC. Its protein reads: CASSLRGPSYEQYV.